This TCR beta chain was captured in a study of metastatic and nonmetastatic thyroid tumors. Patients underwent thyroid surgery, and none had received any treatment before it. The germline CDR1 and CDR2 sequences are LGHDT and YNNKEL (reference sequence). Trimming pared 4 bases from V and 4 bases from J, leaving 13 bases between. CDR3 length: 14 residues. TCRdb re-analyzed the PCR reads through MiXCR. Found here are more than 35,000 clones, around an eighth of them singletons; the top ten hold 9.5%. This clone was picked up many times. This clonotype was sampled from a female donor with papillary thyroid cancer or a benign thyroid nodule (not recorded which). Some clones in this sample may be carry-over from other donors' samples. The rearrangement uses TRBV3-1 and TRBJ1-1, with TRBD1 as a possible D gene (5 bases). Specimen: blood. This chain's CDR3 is CASSRGGSVTEAFF. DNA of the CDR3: TGTGCCAGCAGCCGGGGGGGATCGGTCACTGAAGCTTTCTTT. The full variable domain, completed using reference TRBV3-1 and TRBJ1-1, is DTAVSQTPKYLVTQMGNDKSIKCEQNLGHDTMYWYKQDSKKFLKIMFSYNNKELIINETVPNRFSPKSPDKAHLNLHINSLELGDSAVYFCASSRGGSVTEAFFGQGTRLTVV.